The 8 T cell receptor beta chains below were found in one sample sequenced in a study of tumor and adjacent non-tumor tissue in lung cancer. No cell sorting was done before RNA was extracted from the tissue. Three rounds of nested PCR, following a modified ARM-PCR protocol, produced the TCRbeta library. TCRdb processed the multiplex PCR reads anew with MiXCR; each CDR3 protein has one entry. The sample shows tens of thousands of distinct CDR3 sequences, roughly 60% of them seen only once. Material: lung tumor tissue. The origin of the receptors is a man aged 50-60 years with non-small cell lung cancer.

The chain uses TRBV11-3 and TRBJ2-2, with D tentatively TRBD2 (5 bases). Germline V lookup: CDR1 SGHNT, CDR2 YENEEA. This CDR3 has 14 amino acids. Trimming shortened V by 0 bases and J by 17 bases, and 19 bases separated the two germline ends. CDR3 nucleotide sequence: TGTGCCAGCAGCTTAGACGGGGTCACCGGGGAACTATTTTTT. It specifies CASSLDGVTGELFF.

A note on this clonotype: An end of the junction does not agree with germline; a read error may underlie this. The chain carries TRBV6-1 and TRBJ2-7; 7 bases agree with TRBD1. CDR1 is MNHNS, CDR2 SASEGT, per germline. The CDR3 has 14 residues. Here the CDR3 reads CVSMERGRTYEQYF. The CDR3 bases are TGTGTCAGCATGGAGAGGGGGCGAACTTACGAGCAATACTTC.

Points on this clonotype: The junction differs from germline at one of its ends, possibly a read error. The chain uses TRBV5-5 and TRBJ2-7; D unclear. Germline lookup yields CDR1 SGHKS and CDR2 YYEKEE (reference sequence). The CDR3 sequence is 14 residues long. The chain's CDR3 is CASSLSWNTYGQYF. In DNA, the CDR3 is TGTGCCAGCAGCTTGTCATGGAATACTTACGGGCAGTACTTC.

Concerning this clonotype itself: Since no conserved phenylalanine or tryptophan closes the CDR3, a read error is the likely cause. The V call is TRBV4-2, the J call TRBJ2-7; the D gene is possibly TRBD1 (6 bases). The CDR3 is 14 amino acids. Germline CDR1 reads LGHNA; CDR2 reads YNFKEQ. V was pared by 4 bases and J by 3 bases, with 13 bases between. CDR3 coding DNA: TGTGCCAGCAGCCGAGGATCAGGGGTCTACGAGCAGTACTAC. It is translated as CASSRGSGVYEQYY.

A word on this clonotype: This may be a read error, as it is one base from a much larger clone. The chain recombines TRBV11-2 with TRBJ2-7; unclear D gene. This CDR3 region has 14 residues. The V gene's germline CDR1 is SGHAT and CDR2 FQNNGV. The CDR3 reads CVSSLTDAAYEQYF. In DNA form, the CDR3 reads TGTGTCAGCAGTTTAACGGACGCTGCCTACGAGCAGTACTTC.

The J gene is TRBJ2-7, the V gene TRBV29-1; 8 nucleotides align to TRBD1. The germline gives CDR1 SQVTM, CDR2 ANQGSEA. This CDR3 is built from 11 residues. CDR3 in amino acids: CDAMTGVEQYV. The CDR3 coding sequence is TGCGACGCAATGACAGGGGTCGAGCAGTACGTC.

For the CDR3, the DNA is TGTGCCAGCAGTGAAGGTTGGGGGATAGCCAAAAACATTCAGTACTTC. This codes for CASSEGWGIAKNIQYF. The chain uses TRBV6-1 and TRBJ2-4, with D perhaps being TRBD1 or TRBD2 (5 bases each). The CDR3 has 16 residues. V gave up 1 base and J gave up 0 bases, with 10 bases separating them. Germline V lookup: CDR1 MNHNS, CDR2 SASEGT.

This clonotype was counted at least ten times. The chain combines TRBV5-4 with TRBJ2-7; D might be TRBD1 (7 bases). The germline V gene encodes CDR1 SGHNT and CDR2 YYREEE (reference sequence). The V gene lost 0 bases and the J gene lost 0 bases, with 10 bases spanning the gap. The CDR3 contains 15 residues. CDR3 protein: CASSLGRDSSYEQYF. DNA of the CDR3: TGTGCCAGCAGCTTGGGGCGGGACAGCTCCTACGAGCAGTACTTC.